Below, 29 T cell receptor beta chains from the same sample are listed, as sequenced in a study of cytomegalovirus exposure and HLA in healthy donors. The PCR ran on 60 Vbeta and 13 Jbeta primers. Libraries were prepared by immunoSEQ multiplex PCR; TCRdb keeps only in-frame clonotypes and omits some of them. Of approximately 200,000 clones listed, roughly four fifths were seen once; the top ten hold approximately 3.1%. The specimen was PBMCs. Every receptor here comes from a woman younger than 45 in good health and CMV-seropositive.

The CDR3 reads CASSNPQGDEQYF. CDR3 nucleotide sequence: TGTGCCAGCAGTAACCCACAGGGGGACGAGCAGTACTTC. The chain uses TRBV6-5 and TRBJ2-7; 8 nucleotides match TRBD1. V shed 5 bases and J 5 bases; nucleotides not matched to a gene: 5. CDR3 length: 13 amino acids. The germline gives CDR1 MNHEY, CDR2 SVGAGI.

The V gene is TRBV5-6, the J gene TRBJ2-2, with TRBD1 matching over 8 bases. V gave up 0 bases and J gave up 4 bases; unmatched junction bases: 2. The CDR3 extends over 15 amino acids. CDR1 SGHDT and CDR2 YYEEEE come from the germline V gene. The CDR3 protein is CASSLEDRATGELFF. The CDR3 DNA is TGTGCCAGCAGCTTGGAGGACAGGGCCACCGGGGAGCTGTTTTTT. Full variable domain (rest looked up from reference TRBV5-6 and TRBJ2-2): DAGVTQSPTHLIKTRGQQVTLRCSPKSGHDTVSWYQQALGQGPQFIFQYYEEEERQRGNFPDRFSGHQFPNYSSELNVNALLLGDSALYLCASSLEDRATGELFFGEGSRLTVL.

The genes are TRBV2 and TRBJ1-4; perhaps TRBD1 as D (6 bases). The length of the CDR3 is 14 residues. Germline V lookup: CDR1 SNHLY, CDR2 FYNNEI. The V and J ends lost 2 bases and 7 bases respectively, with 11 bases between them. For the CDR3, the DNA is TGTGCCAGCAGTGAACAGGGGATTGTTGAAAAACTGTTTTTT. Translation: CASSEQGIVEKLFF.

This clone showed up just a few times. V and J are TRBV29-1 and TRBJ2-1; 10 nucleotides align to TRBD2. This CDR3 region has 13 residues. The V and J ends lost 4 bases and 8 bases, in that order; junction bases with no gene match: 5. Per germline, CDR1 SQVTM and CDR2 ANQGSEA. The CDR3, as DNA: TGCAGCGTTGGCGCTAGCGGGAGCGATGAGCAGTTCTTC. Amino acids: CSVGASGSDEQFF.

About this clone: Distinct nucleotide sequences in the sample also encode this CDR3. V usage is TRBV2 and J usage is TRBJ2-1; possibly TRBD1 for D (6 bases). V gave up 0 bases and J gave up 8 bases, with 14 bases separating them. Germline V gene lookup returns CDR1 SNHLY and CDR2 FYNNEI. CDR3 size: 15 residues. The CDR3 reads CASSEARGGLDEQFF. In DNA, the CDR3 is TGTGCCAGCAGTGAAGCGCGAGGGGGTCTGGATGAGCAGTTCTTC. Combining the CDR3 with reference TRBV2 and TRBJ2-1 gives the whole variable domain EPEVTQTPSHQVTQMGQEVILRCVPISNHLYFYWYRQILGQKVEFLVSFYNNEISEKSEIFDDQFSVERPDGSNFTLKIRSTKLEDSAMYFCASSEARGGLDEQFFGPGTRLTVL.

The genes are TRBV7-7 and TRBJ2-2, with TRBD1 as a possible D gene (5 bases). Germline V gives CDR1 SSHAT, CDR2 FNYEAQ (reference sequence). CDR3 length equals 14 residues. Deletions cut 5 bases from V and 6 bases from J, with 13 bases between. The CDR3: CASSPQGSAGELFF. The CDR3 DNA follows: TGTGCCAGCAGCCCCCAGGGTTCCGCCGGGGAGCTGTTTTTT.

The chain has TRBV9 and TRBJ1-1; no definite D call. The CDR3 contains 14 residues. In germline, CDR1 is SGDLS, CDR2 YYNGEE. Trimming removed 2 bases from V and 0 bases from J, with 8 bases in between. CDR3 sequence reads: CASSVTPLNTEAFF. The DNA for the CDR3 is TGTGCCAGCAGCGTCACACCCCTGAACACTGAAGCTTTCTTT.

J is TRBJ2-5 and V is TRBV27, with TRBD2 matching over 7 bases. The tail of the sequence fits TRBJ2-7 better, so the J call may be wrong. Germline CDR1 reads MNHEY; CDR2 reads SMNVEV (reference sequence). The CDR3 spans 14 residues. The CDR3 nucleotides read TGTGCCAGCAGCCATGCGAGCGGGAACTACGAGCAGTACTTC. It is translated as CASSHASGNYEQYF.

The J gene is TRBJ2-7, the V gene TRBV27; 9 bases agree with TRBD1. V gave up 4 bases and J gave up 3 bases; unmatched junction bases: 4. The CDR3 length is 14 residues. Germline-derived CDR1 and CDR2 are MNHEY and SMNVEV (reference sequence). CDR3: CASSYQTGGYEQYF. The CDR3 DNA reads TGTGCCAGCAGTTATCAGACAGGGGGCTACGAGCAGTACTTC.

The rearrangement joins TRBV27 to TRBJ2-2, with D tentatively TRBD2 (6 bases). Germline assignment: CDR1 MNHEY and CDR2 SMNVEV (reference sequence). V lost 7 bases and J 7 bases, leaving 22 bases between the germline ends. The CDR3 runs 16 residues. In DNA, the CDR3 is TGTGCCAGCACTCCGAACTCGGGGGTTGGGTTCGGGGAGCTGTTTTTT. Its translation: CASTPNSGVGFGELFF.

The rearrangement links TRBV11-2 to TRBJ2-1; unclear D gene. The length of the CDR3 is 15 residues. Germline CDR1 and CDR2: SGHAT and FQNNGV. Between the trimmed V and J ends, which lost 2 bases and 7 bases, there was a span of 15 bases. CDR3 amino acids: CASSLYTSYGNEQFF. DNA of the CDR3: TGTGCCAGCAGCTTATATACTTCTTACGGGAATGAGCAGTTCTTC.

This sequence joins TRBV28 and TRBJ2-7; maybe TRBD1 (6 bases). The CDR3 is made up of 14 amino acids. Germline V gene sequence: CDR1 MDHEN, CDR2 SYDVKM. Trimming removed 3 bases from V and 3 bases from J, with 12 bases in between. CDR3 loop: CASSFPQGNYEQYF. CDR3 nucleotide sequence: TGTGCCAGCAGTTTTCCACAGGGCAACTACGAGCAGTACTTC. Using reference TRBV28 and TRBJ2-7 for the parts outside the CDR3, the full variable domain is DVKVTQSSRYLVKRTGEKVFLECVQDMDHENMFWYRQDPGLGLRLIYFSYDVKMKEKGDIPEGYSVSREKKERFSLILESASTNQTSMYLCASSFPQGNYEQYFGPGTRLTVT.

V is TRBV10-3 and J is TRBJ2-7, with 7 bases identical to TRBD1. Trimming cost V 7 bases and J 3 bases; bases outside gene matches: 9. This CDR3 has 14 amino acids. Germline CDR1 and CDR2: ENHRY and SYGVKD. The CDR3 region is CAITQGVEYYEQYF. CDR3 DNA sequence: TGTGCCATCACCCAGGGGGTGGAGTACTACGAGCAGTACTTC.

This chain uses TRBV7-9 with TRBJ1-3; tentatively, D is TRBD1 (5 bases). The V and J ends lost 5 bases and 0 bases respectively, with 11 bases between them. The V gene's germline CDR1 is SEHNR and CDR2 FQNEAQ (reference sequence). CDR3 size: 15 residues. The CDR3 region has the DNA TGTGCCAGCAGCCCTGACAGACTCTCTGGAAACACCATATATTTT. Translated, it gives CASSPDRLSGNTIYF.

The chain combines TRBV7-6 with TRBJ2-3; 11 bases map to TRBD1. CDR1 SGHVS and CDR2 FNYEAQ come from the germline V gene. The trim removed 6 bases at V and 4 bases at J, leaving 12 bases unmatched. CDR3 length: 17 amino acids. CDR3 coding DNA: TGTGCCAGCAGGGACAGGGGGCGAGGCGCATACGCAGATACGCAGTATTTT. This gives the protein CASRDRGRGAYADTQYF.

A single count supports this clone. The chain carries TRBV6-1 and TRBJ1-6; no reliable D call. V was pared by 5 bases and J by 0 bases, with 8 bases between. Germline loops: CDR1 MNHNS, CDR2 SASEGT. The CDR3 has 15 residues. The CDR3 here is CASSRSSSYNSPLHF. The CDR3 region has the DNA TGTGCCAGCAGTCGATCTAGCTCCTATAATTCACCCCTCCACTTT.

The V call is TRBV15, the J call TRBJ2-7; D possibly corresponds to TRBD1 (6 bases). Germline V gene data show CDR1 as LNHNV and CDR2 as YYDKDF (reference sequence). Trimming left V 0 bases short and J 0 bases short, with 12 bases between. This CDR3 contains 16 residues. The CDR3 coding sequence is TGTGCCACCAGCAGAGAAGACAGGTTGAGCTCCTACGAGCAGTACTTC. It specifies CATSREDRLSSYEQYF.

The sample holds one count of this clone. The V and J genes are TRBV15 and TRBJ1-5; maybe TRBD1 (5 bases). V dropped 3 bases and J dropped 2 bases, with 14 bases sitting between them. The CDR3 is 16 amino acids. Germline V gives CDR1 LNHNV, CDR2 YYDKDF (reference sequence). This chain's CDR3 is CATSRLREGGNQPQHF. The CDR3 nucleotides read TGTGCCACCAGCAGGCTCAGGGAGGGAGGCAATCAGCCCCAGCATTTT. Filled out from reference TRBV15 and TRBJ1-5, the complete variable domain reads DAMVIQNPRYQVTQFGKPVTLSCSQTLNHNVMYWYQQKSSQAPKLLFHYYDKDFNNEADTPDNFQSRRPNTSFCFLDIRSPGLGDTAMYLCATSRLREGGNQPQHFGDGTRLSIL.

The chain joins TRBV15 to TRBJ2-7, with 9 bases that match TRBD1. Looked up from germline, CDR1 is LNHNV and CDR2 is YYDKDF (reference sequence). This CDR3 has 15 amino acids. The ends lost 0 bases at V and 4 bases at J; junction bases unmatched: 4. The CDR3 DNA follows: TGTGCCACCAGCAGAGAAGTCGGACAGGGGTACGAGCAGTACTTC. It translates to CATSREVGQGYEQYF.

V is TRBV15 and J is TRBJ2-3, with 8 bases fitting TRBD1. V gave up 2 bases and J gave up 1 base; unmatched junction bases: 5. The CDR3 sequence is 16 residues long. Germline V gives CDR1 LNHNV, CDR2 YYDKDF (reference sequence). CDR3 sequence reads: CATSRQGQAGTDTQYF. The CDR3 DNA reads TGTGCCACCAGCAGACAGGGACAGGCCGGCACAGATACGCAGTATTTT.

The chain employs TRBV19 and TRBJ2-7; 7 bases line up with TRBD2. V shed 1 base, J shed 2 bases, and the junction held 5 bases outside the gene matches. The length of the CDR3 is 15 residues. CDR1 and CDR2 from the germline V gene are LNHDA and SQIVND (reference sequence). The CDR3 DNA is TGTGCCAGTAGTATAGGAGTCGGACTAGCCTACGAGCAGTACTTC. It translates to CASSIGVGLAYEQYF.

The chain couples TRBV28 to TRBJ1-2, with 12 bases matching TRBD1. V shed 3 bases, J shed 7 bases, and the junction held 6 bases outside the gene matches. The CDR3 is 15 amino acids. The germline V gene encodes CDR1 MDHEN and CDR2 SYDVKM. Written as DNA, the CDR3 is TGTGCCAGCAGTTTCCGGGACAGGGGGCTCCGTGGCTACACCTTC. This gives the protein CASSFRDRGLRGYTF.

V gene TRBV28 combines with J gene TRBJ2-7; TRBD1 agrees at 7 bases. V shed 7 bases and J 2 bases; nucleotides not matched to a gene: 5. Germline V gene sequence: CDR1 MDHEN, CDR2 SYDVKM. The CDR3 loop spans 13 amino acids. CDR3 DNA: TGTGCCAGCAAGGCAGGGGGAACCTACGAGCAGTACTTC. This gives the protein CASKAGGTYEQYF.

Concerning this clone itself: Other DNA sequences from this sample encode an identical CDR3 as well. The genes are TRBV13 and TRBJ2-7; 8 bases fit TRBD2. The V gene's germline CDR1 is PRHDT and CDR2 FYEKMQ (reference sequence). The CDR3 has 14 residues. The trim removed 0 bases at V and 3 bases at J, leaving 1 base unmatched. The CDR3 sequence is CASSLGLAGYEQYF. The CDR3 DNA is TGTGCCAGCAGCTTAGGGCTAGCGGGCTACGAGCAGTACTTC.

The chain recombines TRBV10-1 with TRBJ2-1, with 10 bases identical to TRBD2. The CDR3 sequence is 13 residues long. The trim removed 2 bases at V and 14 bases at J, leaving 6 bases unmatched. Germline CDR1 is WNHNN and CDR2 is SYGVQD (reference sequence). The CDR3 bases are TGCGCCAGCAGTGAGGGGCTAGCGGGAGTCAAGTTCTTC. This encodes CASSEGLAGVKFF.

This clone showed up just a few times. Here the CDR3 DNA reads TGTGCCAGCAGTTCCCAGGGGTTACCGAATGAAAAACTGTTTTTT. Amino acids: CASSSQGLPNEKLFF. V gene TRBV28 combines with J gene TRBJ1-4; possible D gene TRBD1, 6 bases. Trimming removed 4 bases from V and 5 bases from J, with 14 bases in between. Germline V gene data show CDR1 as MDHEN and CDR2 as SYDVKM. The CDR3 runs 15 residues.

This chain links TRBV27 with TRBJ1-2, with TRBD1 matching over 10 bases. V was clipped by 5 bases and J by 8 bases; unmatched bases: 8. The germline V gene encodes CDR1 MNHEY and CDR2 SMNVEV (reference sequence). This CDR3 is built from 14 residues. In DNA, the CDR3 is TGTGCCAGCAGTCGGGACAGGGGCACGGCCGGCTACACCTTC. Its protein product is CASSRDRGTAGYTF.

V is TRBV5-1 and J is TRBJ2-5, with a possible D match to TRBD2 (6 bases). Deletions cut 0 bases from V and 4 bases from J, with 10 bases between. CDR1 and CDR2 (germline): SGHRS, YFSETQ. The CDR3 runs to 14 residues. The CDR3 here is CASSLGRGAETQYF. CDR3 nucleotides: TGCGCCAGCAGCTTGGGGAGGGGTGCAGAGACCCAGTACTTC.

The chain combines TRBV7-2 with TRBJ2-1; D gene unclear. The CDR3 covers 18 residues. V was clipped by 6 bases and J by 4 bases, with 25 bases between them. Germline loops: CDR1 SGHTA, CDR2 FQGNSA. The CDR3, as DNA: TGTGCCAGCAGACCTTTTACTACAACTAACGATCTTTACAATGAGCAGTTCTTC. This gives the protein CASRPFTTTNDLYNEQFF.